This is a list of T cell receptor beta chains from one sample in a study of shared clonotypes between healthy human individuals. Sequencing was performed with immunoSEQ multiplex PCR; in TCRdb, only in-frame clones are kept and a portion is missing. The data show 2 million to 3 million clones, 80% to 95% seen once. The sample was naive CD4+ T cells from PBMCs. These receptors were obtained from a man aged 18 to 35 in good health. Some clones in this sample may be carry-over from other donors' samples. Both conserved end residues are part of each CDR3. Fields, in order: V gene, clone size, D gene, J gene, CDR3 DNA, CDR3 protein. A D gene is named only where the DNA matches it firmly. Clone size is given for some rows only: seen once, a few or many times, or a class if the clone is expanded.

TRBV7-2	NA	TRBD1	TRBJ2-7	TGTGCCAGCAGCTTAGACGGCAGGGGGCGATACGAGCAGTACTTC	CASSLDGRGRYEQYF
TRBV4-3	NA	TRBD1	TRBJ2-7	TGCGCCAGCAGCCAAGGACAGGGTGGAGGCCCCTACGAGCAGTACTTC	CASSQGQGGGPYEQYF
TRBV18	once	NA	TRBJ1-1	TGTGCCAGCTCTCCTTCACTTATTAGGGAGGAGAACACTGAAGCTTTCTTT	CASSPSLIREENTEAFF
TRBV14	NA	NA	TRBJ2-3	TGTGCCAGCAGCCAAGATGGTGGCGGAACAGATACGCAGTATTTT	CASSQDGGGTDTQYF
TRBV30	NA	TRBD1	TRBJ1-2	TGTGCCTGGAGTGTACGGGGGCAGGGGGCGGGAGGCTACACCTTC	CAWSVRGQGAGGYTF
TRBV6-5	NA	TRBD1	TRBJ2-7	TGTGCCAGCAGTTACAGGGGACAGAGGGGCTACGAGCAGTACTTC	CASSYRGQRGYEQYF
TRBV7-2	NA	TRBD1	TRBJ2-7	TGTGCCAGCAGCTCATCGGGACAGGGCAACTACGAGCAGTACTTC	CASSSSGQGNYEQYF
TRBV10-3	NA	TRBD1	TRBJ1-2	TGTGCCATCAGTGAGTCAGGGGGCGGCTATGGCTACACCTTC	CAISESGGGYGYTF
TRBV9	NA	TRBD2	TRBJ2-1	TGTGCCAGCAGCTTACGACTAAACCTGACTAGCGGGCATTACAATGAGCAGTTCTTC	CASSLRLNLTSGHYNEQFF
TRBV5-1	NA	TRBD2	TRBJ2-7	TGCGCCAGCAGCTCTCCTAGCGGGAACTACGAGCAGTACTTC	CASSSPSGNYEQYF
TRBV9	NA	TRBD1	TRBJ2-3	TGTGCCAGCAGCGTAGAAGTTGGGTCCGGGGACAGGTCTAGCACAGATACGCAGTATTTT	CASSVEVGSGDRSSTDTQYF
TRBV6-5	NA	TRBD1	TRBJ2-7	TGTGCCAGCAGTTACCACGGACAGGGGGAGTACGAGCAGTACTTC	CASSYHGQGEYEQYF
TRBV25-1	NA	TRBD1	TRBJ2-7	TGTGCCAGCACCCAAGGGACAGACCCCTCCTACGAGCAGTACTTC	CASTQGTDPSYEQYF
TRBV10-3	once	NA	TRBJ2-2	TGTGCCATCAGTCTCGGGGCGAGCACCGGGGAGCTGTTTTTT	CAISLGASTGELFF
TRBV28	NA	TRBD1	TRBJ1-2	TGTGCCAGCAGTTCGGGACAGGGCATCGGTGGCTACACCTTC	CASSSGQGIGGYTF